These 22 T cell receptor beta chains share one sample of origin, sequenced in a study of spatial heterogeneity in lung cancer. This sample's time point: sample taken at primary tumor resection. Tumor, nontumor lung or frozen PBMC supplied whole RNA, sequenced without sorting. Via MiXCR, TCRdb re-called the 5' RACE reads, giving one row per CDR3 protein. The sample has approximately 3,800 distinct CDR3 sequences, around 8.2% seen once. This specimen consisted of PBMCs, obtained at surgery. These receptors originate from a female donor with early-stage non-small cell lung cancer.

This clonotype ranks as medium-sized. The chain recombines TRBV29-1 with TRBJ2-7; 7 bases are shared with TRBD1. Germline values: CDR1 SQVTM, CDR2 ANQGSEA. V lost 7 bases and J lost 1; bases outside the gene matches: 4. The CDR3 is made up of 12 amino acids. CDR3 in DNA: TGCAGCGCCCGACAGGGTTCCTACGAGCAGTACTTC. Encoded protein: CSARQGSYEQYF.

This clonotype is categorized as medium-sized. The V and J genes are TRBV7-9 and TRBJ1-2; the match to TRBD1 covers 8 bases. Germline V lookup: CDR1 SEHNR, CDR2 FQNEAQ (reference sequence). Losses at the gene ends were 8 bases for V and 4 bases for J; bases not matched to a gene: 6. The length of the CDR3 is 13 residues. The CDR3: CASQGQAVYGYTF. Written as DNA, the CDR3 is TGTGCCAGCCAGGGACAGGCAGTCTATGGCTACACCTTC. The whole variable domain, remainder taken from reference TRBV7-9 and TRBJ1-2, is DTGVSQNPRHKITKRGQNVTFRCDPISEHNRLYWYRQTLGQGPEFLTYFQNEAQLEKSRLLSDRFSAERPKGSFSTLEIQRTEQGDSAMYLCASQGQAVYGYTFGSGTRLTVV.

The chain carries TRBV7-8 and TRBJ2-5; 16 positions match TRBD2. This CDR3 has 17 residues. Germline CDR1 reads SGHVS; CDR2 reads FQNEAQ. Trimming removed 3 bases from V and 5 bases from J; junction bases left unmatched: 6. The CDR3 region is CASSLGTSGGALETQYF. As DNA, the CDR3 is TGTGCCAGCAGCTTGGGGACTAGCGGGGGGGCCTTGGAGACCCAGTACTTC.

This clonotype was seen repeatedly, ten times or more. The J gene is TRBJ2-2, the V gene TRBV10-3, with 9 positions matching TRBD2. This CDR3 has 15 residues. J was trimmed by 0 bases and V by 8 bases; bases with no gene match: 4. The germline V gene encodes CDR1 ENHRY and CDR2 SYGVKD. The CDR3 is CAIGSGGTNTGELFF. CDR3 in DNA: TGTGCCATCGGTAGCGGGGGCACGAACACCGGGGAGCTGTTTTTT.

Many counts were recorded for this clonotype. The chain carries TRBV5-1 and TRBJ2-3; weak D call: TRBD2 (6 bases). The germline gives CDR1 SGHRS, CDR2 YFSETQ. The CDR3 totals 16 residues. Between the trimmed V and J ends, which lost 4 bases and 5 bases, there was a span of 20 bases. CDR3 protein: CASSGAGFSGGDTQYF. CDR3 in DNA: TGCGCCAGCAGCGGGGCAGGCTTCTCCGGGGGAGATACGCAGTATTTT.

This clonotype counts as medium-sized (0.01 to 0.1%). The chain joins TRBV11-2 to TRBJ2-3; 9 bases are shared with TRBD2. Germline values: CDR1 SGHAT, CDR2 FQNNGV. V was clipped by 5 bases and J by 1 base; unmatched bases: 7. The CDR3 is 16 amino acids. The CDR3 loop reads CASSPSGGRRTDTQYF. The CDR3 nucleotides are TGTGCCAGCAGCCCGAGCGGGGGGAGGCGCACAGATACGCAGTATTTT.

This clonotype occurred a few times. This chain connects TRBV4-3 to TRBJ2-7; D gene uncertain. The CDR3 covers 12 residues. Germline CDR1 LGHNA, CDR2 YSLEER. Trimming pared 0 bases from V and 6 bases from J, leaving 6 bases between. CDR3 protein: CASSQDLGEQYF. DNA of the CDR3: TGCGCCAGCAGCCAAGATCTGGGCGAGCAGTACTTC.

The CDR3 nucleotides are TGTGCCAGCAGCTTAGGGGTACCCTCCTACGAGCAGTACTTC. As protein: CASSLGVPSYEQYF. The chain links TRBV7-2 to TRBJ2-7; D uncertain. Deletions cut 1 base from V and 0 bases from J, with 7 bases between. Germline-derived CDR1 and CDR2 are SGHTA and FQGNSA. The CDR3 spans 14 residues.

In this sample, this clonotype turned up a few times. The chain recombines TRBV7-2 with TRBJ2-7, with 9 bases identical to TRBD2. The CDR3 sequence is 17 residues long. After removal of 0 bases from V and 3 bases from J, the junction contained 9 bases not matched to a gene. Per the germline V gene, CDR1 is SGHTA and CDR2 is FQGNSA. The CDR3 coding sequence is TGTGCCAGCAGCTTAGCTGGAATAGCGGGGGAGGACTACGAGCAGTACTTC. Its translation is CASSLAGIAGEDYEQYF.

Relative to its sample, this clonotype is medium-sized. The V and J genes are TRBV5-1 and TRBJ2-7; tentatively, D is TRBD2 (6 bases). The V end lost 0 bases, the J end lost 7 bases, and 11 bases lay between the germline ends. The CDR3 has 13 amino acids. Per the germline V gene, CDR1 is SGHRS and CDR2 is YFSETQ. This chain's CDR3 is CASSLVQAGEQYF. The CDR3, as DNA: TGCGCCAGCAGCTTGGTGCAGGCGGGGGAGCAGTACTTC.

This clonotype was seen a handful of times. The J gene is TRBJ1-5, the V gene TRBV7-2, with 8 nucleotides matching TRBD1. The J segment lost 4 bases and the V segment lost 5 bases, leaving 1 base of the junction unmatched. Germline V gene sequence: CDR1 SGHTA, CDR2 FQGNSA. The CDR3 has 13 residues. The CDR3 DNA is TGTGCCAGCAGCGGGGACAGGAATCAGCCCCAGCATTTT. Protein product: CASSGDRNQPQHF.

Many counts were recorded for this clonotype. The rearrangement uses TRBV2 and TRBJ2-3; 7 bases agree with TRBD1. V lost 9 bases to trimming and J lost 1 base; unmatched junction nucleotides: 7. Germline assignment: CDR1 SNHLY and CDR2 FYNNEI. The CDR3 runs to 14 residues. The DNA for the CDR3 is TGTGCCAGTTCCAGGGACAGTCGCACAGATACGCAGTATTTT. As protein: CASSRDSRTDTQYF.

This clonotype was picked up many times. This rearrangement joins TRBV12-3 or TRBV12-4 to TRBJ1-1; 8 positions match TRBD1. The length of the CDR3 is 16 residues. V gave up 5 bases and J gave up 2 bases; unmatched junction bases: 10. CDR3 nucleotide sequence: TGTGCCAGCAGTGATCCGGGACAGGTTAAAAACACTGAAGCTTTCTTT. Amino acids: CASSDPGQVKNTEAFF.

This clonotype has at least ten counts. The chain has TRBV7-2 and TRBJ2-5, with D uncertain. The CDR3 extends over 15 amino acids. CDR1 is SGHTA, CDR2 FQGNSA, per germline. Trimming stripped 5 bases from V and 3 bases from J, with 16 bases between. This CDR3 reads CASSPQVGWEETQYF. The CDR3 nucleotides are TGTGCCAGCAGCCCCCAGGTCGGGTGGGAAGAGACCCAGTACTTC.

This clonotype was counted ten times or more. The chain employs TRBV13 and TRBJ2-7; 8 bases are shared with TRBD1. The CDR3 is made up of 14 amino acids. The J segment lost 3 bases and the V segment lost 3 bases, leaving 4 bases of the junction unmatched. CDR1 and CDR2 (germline): PRHDT, FYEKMQ (reference sequence). As DNA, the CDR3 is TGTGCCAGCAGCTTCGGACAGGGCAACTACGAGCAGTACTTC. Protein: CASSFGQGNYEQYF.

Ten or more counts support this clonotype. This rearrangement joins TRBV30 to TRBJ2-1; no firm D call. The CDR3 sequence is 12 residues long. The V and J ends lost 1 base and 6 bases respectively, with 7 bases between them. Germline CDR1 GTSNPN, CDR2 SVGIG (reference sequence). The CDR3 is CAWSGLGNEQFF. As DNA, the CDR3 is TGTGCCTGGAGTGGCCTCGGCAATGAGCAGTTCTTC.

In this sample, this clonotype turned up many times. J is TRBJ1-1 and V is TRBV29-1; D gene unclear. V lost 4 bases and J lost 3, with 12 bases in between. This CDR3 has 13 residues. CDR1 is SQVTM, CDR2 ANQGSEA, per germline. The CDR3 region is CSVVYRVDTEAFF. CDR3 coding DNA: TGCAGCGTTGTATACCGGGTAGACACTGAAGCTTTCTTT.

CDR3 residues: CASSQDWGTDEQYF. The CDR3 bases are TGTGCCAGCAGCCAAGATTGGGGGACTGACGAGCAGTACTTC. This chain uses TRBV3-1 with TRBJ2-7; weak D call: TRBD2 (6 bases). The CDR3 runs 14 residues. Between the trimmed V and J ends, which lost 0 bases and 5 bases, there was a span of 11 bases. Germline CDR1 reads LGHDT; CDR2 reads YNNKEL (reference sequence).

This clonotype is termed medium-sized. The J gene is TRBJ1-5, the V gene TRBV6-2 or TRBV6-3, with D uncertain. CDR1 is MNHEY and CDR2 is SVGEGT in the germline V gene. The V gene lost 6 bases and the J gene lost 0 bases, with 18 bases spanning the gap. The CDR3 consists of 17 residues. As DNA, the CDR3 is TGTGCCAGCAGCTACCTTACGGGGTTCTATAGCAATCAGCCCCAGCATTTT. Encoded protein: CASSYLTGFYSNQPQHF.

The sample holds many counts of this clonotype. This rearrangement joins TRBV7-9 to TRBJ2-5; D possibly corresponds to TRBD2 (5 bases). The CDR3 runs 15 residues. Trimming shortened V by 5 bases and J by 1 base, and 14 bases separated the two germline ends. CDR1 is SEHNR and CDR2 is FQNEAQ in the germline V gene (reference sequence). In DNA form, the CDR3 reads TGTGCCAGCAGCACCCGTTGGACTCTCCAAGAGACCCAGTACTTC. Amino acid sequence: CASSTRWTLQETQYF.

The rearrangement links TRBV6-2 or TRBV6-3 to TRBJ2-7; no definite D call. Trimming pared 6 bases from V and 2 bases from J, leaving 23 bases between. The V gene's germline CDR1 is MNHEY and CDR2 SVGEGT. The CDR3 contains 17 residues. The CDR3 DNA follows: TGTGCCAGCAGGACACCTCGGCCCGGATTCTCTCCCTACGAGCAGTACTTC. Its protein is CASRTPRPGFSPYEQYF.

This clonotype is labeled as medium-sized. J is TRBJ2-5 and V is TRBV14; 7 bases align to TRBD2. V lost 0 bases, J lost 2 bases, and 6 bases stayed unmatched. The germline V gene has CDR1 SGHDN and CDR2 FVKESK. This CDR3 is built from 16 residues. Written as DNA, the CDR3 is TGTGCCAGCAGCCAAGACCCTACGGGGGGTCAAGAGACCCAGTACTTC. Amino acids: CASSQDPTGGQETQYF. Supplemented by reference TRBV14 and TRBJ2-5, the full variable domain reads EAGVTQFPSHSVIEKGQTVTLRCDPISGHDNLYWYRRVMGKEIKFLLHFVKESKQDESGMPNNRFLAERTGGTYSTLKVQPAELEDSGVYFCASSQDPTGGQETQYFGPGTRLLVL.